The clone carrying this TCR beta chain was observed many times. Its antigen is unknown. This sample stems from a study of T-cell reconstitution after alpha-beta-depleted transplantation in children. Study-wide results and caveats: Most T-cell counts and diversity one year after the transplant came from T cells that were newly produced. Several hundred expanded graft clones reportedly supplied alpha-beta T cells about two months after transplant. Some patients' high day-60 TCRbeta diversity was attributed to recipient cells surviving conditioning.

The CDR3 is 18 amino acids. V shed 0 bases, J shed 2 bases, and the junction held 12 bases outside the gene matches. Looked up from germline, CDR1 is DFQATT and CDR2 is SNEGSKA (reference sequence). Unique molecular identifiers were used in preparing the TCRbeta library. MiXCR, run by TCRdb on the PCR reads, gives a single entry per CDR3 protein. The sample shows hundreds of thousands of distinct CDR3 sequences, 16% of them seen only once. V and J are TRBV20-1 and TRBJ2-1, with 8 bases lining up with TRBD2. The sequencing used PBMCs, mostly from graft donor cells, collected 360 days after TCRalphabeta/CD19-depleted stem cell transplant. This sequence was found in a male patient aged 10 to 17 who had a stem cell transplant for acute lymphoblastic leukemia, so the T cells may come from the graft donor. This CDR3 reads CSARDQAGVALAYNEQFF. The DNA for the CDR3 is TGCAGTGCTAGAGATCAAGCGGGAGTGGCTTTGGCCTACAATGAGCAGTTCTTC.